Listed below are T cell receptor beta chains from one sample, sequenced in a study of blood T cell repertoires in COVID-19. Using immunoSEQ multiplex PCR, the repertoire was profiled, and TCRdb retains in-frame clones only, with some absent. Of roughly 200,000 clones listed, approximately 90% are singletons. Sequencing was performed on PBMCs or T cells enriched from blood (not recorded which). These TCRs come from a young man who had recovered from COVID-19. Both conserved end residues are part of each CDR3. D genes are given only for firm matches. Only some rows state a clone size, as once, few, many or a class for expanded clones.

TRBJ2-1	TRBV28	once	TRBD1	TGTGCCAGCAGTCCGGAGACAGGGGGAAGCTACAATGAGCAGTTCTTC	CASSPETGGSYNEQFF
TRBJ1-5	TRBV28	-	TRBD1	TGTGCCAGCAGTCATCGGACAGGGGGTCTCGGGAGCAATCAGCCCCAGCATTTT	CASSHRTGGLGSNQPQHF
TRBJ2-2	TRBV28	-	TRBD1	TGTGCCAGCAGTATGACAGGGCGAGTCACCGGGGAGCTGTTTTTT	CASSMTGRVTGELFF
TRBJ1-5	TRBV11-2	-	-	TGTGCCAGCAGCTTAGGAGGGTTGGGCAATCAGCCCCAGCATTTT	CASSLGGLGNQPQHF
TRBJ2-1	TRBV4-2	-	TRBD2	TGTGCCAGCAGCCAAGGGAGGCGGGGGGGAGGAGGCTCCTACAATGAGCAGTTCTTC	CASSQGRRGGGGSYNEQFF
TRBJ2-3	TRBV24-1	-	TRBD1	TGTGCCACCAGTGGACAGACAGGGACAGATACGCAGTATTTT	CATSGQTGTDTQYF
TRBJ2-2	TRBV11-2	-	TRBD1	TGTGCCAGCCAAGGGGGGACAGGGATTACCTACACCGGGGAGCTGTTTTTT	CASQGGTGITYTGELFF
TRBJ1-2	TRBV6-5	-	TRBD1	TGTGCCAGCAGCCGACGAGGACAGGGGGCGTATGGCTACACCTTC	CASSRRGQGAYGYTF
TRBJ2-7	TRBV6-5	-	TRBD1	TGTGCCAGCAGTTACTCGATGGTGGGACAGGGGAACGAGCAGTACTTC	CASSYSMVGQGNEQYF
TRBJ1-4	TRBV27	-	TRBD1	TGTGCCAGCACCCCGTTGATAGGACAGGGGGCGGCCGAAAAACTGTTTTTT	CASTPLIGQGAAEKLFF
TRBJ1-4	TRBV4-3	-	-	TGCGCCAGCAGCCAAGACGCCAGATCTAATGAAAAACTGTTTTTT	CASSQDARSNEKLFF
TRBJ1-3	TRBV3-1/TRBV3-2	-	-	TGTGCCAGCAGCCAAGATACACAGACAGGAATATATTTT	CASSQDTQTGIYF
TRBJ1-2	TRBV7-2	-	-	TGTGCCAGCAGGAAGGGGGGGCCCTATGGCTACACCTTC	CASRKGGPYGYTF
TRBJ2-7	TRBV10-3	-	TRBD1	TGTGCCATCAGTGTAGGTGTCGGGACAGGCAGACCGTCGTACGAGCAGTACTTC	CAISVGVGTGRPSYEQYF
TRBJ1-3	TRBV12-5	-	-	TGTGCTAGTGGTTTGGTACACCTCTCTGGAAACACCATATATTTT	CASGLVHLSGNTIYF
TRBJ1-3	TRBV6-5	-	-	TGTGCCAGCAGTTCAACAGGGAGCTCTGGAAACACCATATATTTT	CASSSTGSSGNTIYF
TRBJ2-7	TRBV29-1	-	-	TGCAGCGTTGAAGATCTGCGTATACAGTCCAACTACGAGCAGTACTTC	CSVEDLRIQSNYEQYF
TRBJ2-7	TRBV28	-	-	TGTGCCAGCAGAGCCCGGGTACTAGCAGAGATCTACGAGCAGTACTTC	CASRARVLAEIYEQYF
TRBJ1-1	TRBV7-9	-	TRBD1	TGTGCCAGCAGCTCACAGGGGGCTTGGACTGAAGCTTTCTTT	CASSSQGAWTEAFF
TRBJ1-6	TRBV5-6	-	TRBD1	TGTGCCAGCAGCTTGGGACAGGGTTTAGTATCCTATAATTCACCCCTCCACTTT	CASSLGQGLVSYNSPLHF
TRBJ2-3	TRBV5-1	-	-	TGCGCCAGCAGCCTTACAGGAAACTCTGATACGCAGTATTTT	CASSLTGNSDTQYF
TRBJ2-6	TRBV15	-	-	TGTGCCACCAGCAGAGAAGCGTCTGGGGCCAACGTCCTGACTTTC	CATSREASGANVLTF
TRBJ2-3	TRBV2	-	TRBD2	TGTGCCAGCAGAGGACTAGCGGGGGGGCAAAGTACGCAGTATTTT	CASRGLAGGQSTQYF
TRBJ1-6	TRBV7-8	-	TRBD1	TGTGCCAGCAGCTTAGAGTCCGGGACAGGGCCTCAACCCCTCCACTTT	CASSLESGTGPQPLHF
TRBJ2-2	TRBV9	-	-	TGTGCCAGCAGCTACGACTTTGGTTTAAGGGAGCTGTTTTTT	CASSYDFGLRELFF
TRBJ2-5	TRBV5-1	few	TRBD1	TGCGCCAGCAGCTTGGCCGGGACAGGGCTAGAGACCCAGTACTTC	CASSLAGTGLETQYF
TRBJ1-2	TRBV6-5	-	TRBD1	TGTGCCAGCAGTTCCCCCGGGACAGTCTATGGCTACACCTTC	CASSSPGTVYGYTF
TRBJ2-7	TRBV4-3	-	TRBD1	TGCGCCAGCAGCCAAGAAGAGGGGGACAGCTACGAGCAGTACTTC	CASSQEEGDSYEQYF
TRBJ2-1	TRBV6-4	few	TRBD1	TGTGCCAGCAGTGACGGGACAGGGAATTACAATGAGCAGTTCTTC	CASSDGTGNYNEQFF
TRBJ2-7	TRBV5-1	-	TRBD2	TGCGCCAGCAGCTCCCTAGCGGGGGGGACCTACGAGCAGTACTTC	CASSSLAGGTYEQYF
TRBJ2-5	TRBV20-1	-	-	TGCAGTGCTAGTCTCCCCGTCCAAGAGACCCAGTACTTC	CSASLPVQETQYF
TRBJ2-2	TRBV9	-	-	TGTGCCAGCAGCGTAGATGACTTTTACTCGAACACCGGGGAGCTGTTTTTT	CASSVDDFYSNTGELFF
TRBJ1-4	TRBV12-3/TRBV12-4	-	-	TGTGCCAGCAGTTTAGGGGCCGGCAAAGGACTGTTTTTT	CASSLGAGKGLFF
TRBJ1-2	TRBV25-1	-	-	TGTGCCAGCAGTGAAGAGAGGACAAGTTCTCACACCTTC	CASSEERTSSHTF
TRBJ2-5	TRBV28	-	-	TGTGCCAGCAGTATACTAGCTATTCAAGAGACCCAGTACTTC	CASSILAIQETQYF
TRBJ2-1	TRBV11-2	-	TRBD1	TGTGCCAGCAGCTTCGACAGGGGGCGCCTAAATGAGCAGTTCTTC	CASSFDRGRLNEQFF
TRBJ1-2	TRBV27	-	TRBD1	TGTGCCAGCAGCTGGACAGGGGAGGCCTATGGCTACACCTTC	CASSWTGEAYGYTF
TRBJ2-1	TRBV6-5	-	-	TGTGCCAGCAGTTACTTAGCGGATAATGAGCAGTTCTTC	CASSYLADNEQFF
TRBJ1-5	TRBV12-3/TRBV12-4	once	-	TGTGCCAGCACCGGGGACATAAATCAGCCCCAGCATTTT	CASTGDINQPQHF
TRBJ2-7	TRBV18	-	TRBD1	TGTGCCAGCTCACCCAAGGACAGGGAACCCTACGAGCAGTACTTC	CASSPKDREPYEQYF
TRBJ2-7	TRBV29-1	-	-	TGCAGCGCTCAAAGATCGGATCAGGGGATTCGTGACGAGCAGTACTTC	CSAQRSDQGIRDEQYF
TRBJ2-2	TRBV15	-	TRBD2	TGTGCCACCAGCGAGAGGAGCGGGATGAACACCGGGGAGCTGTTTTTT	CATSERSGMNTGELFF
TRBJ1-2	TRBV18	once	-	TGTGCCAGCTCACCAGGGAGGGATCTTATGAATGGCTACACCTTC	CASSPGRDLMNGYTF
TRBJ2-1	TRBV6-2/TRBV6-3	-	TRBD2	TGTGCCAGCAGTGATCTAGCGGGAGGGCCAGATGAGCAGTTCTTC	CASSDLAGGPDEQFF
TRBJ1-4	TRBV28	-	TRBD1	TGTGCCAGCAGTGGGGGGGACAGGGCTAATGAAAAACTGTTTTTT	CASSGGDRANEKLFF
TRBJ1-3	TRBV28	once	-	TGTGCCAGCAGTTTGGGAGGGTCTGGAAACACCATATATTTT	CASSLGGSGNTIYF
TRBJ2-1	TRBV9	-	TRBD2	TGTGCCAGCAGCGTAGTAGATGGGGGACTAGCGGGATTCAATGAGCAGTTCTTC	CASSVVDGGLAGFNEQFF